A selection of T cell receptor beta chains follows, all from one sample in a study of Ad26.COV2.S vaccination and SARS-CoV-2 variants. Data came from immunoSEQ multiplex PCR; TCRdb stores just in-frame clones and leaves some out. The sample has more than 400,000 clones, 90% seen once. The material sequenced was peripheral blood, taken in a trial of Ad26.COV2.S vaccine versus placebo. The receptors originated from a person aged 18-65 years who received the Ad26.COV2.S COVID-19 vaccine or a placebo. The CDR3 runs from the conserved cysteine through the conserved F or W. A D gene is named only where the DNA matches it firmly. A clone size is listed for some rows: how often the clone was seen (once, few, many), or a class if it is expanded.

v_gene: TRBV12-3/TRBV12-4; j_gene: TRBJ2-2; d_gene: NA; abundance: NA; CDR3aa: CASRTGAGELFF; CDR3nt: TGTGCCAGCAGGACGGGAGCCGGGGAGCTGTTTTTT
v_gene: TRBV5-1; j_gene: TRBJ2-2; d_gene: NA; abundance: NA; CDR3aa: CASRGGGTPNTGELFF; CDR3nt: TGCGCCAGCAGAGGAGGGGGGACCCCGAACACCGGGGAGCTGTTTTTT
v_gene: TRBV27; j_gene: TRBJ2-1; d_gene: NA; abundance: NA; CDR3aa: CASSSGQRNEQFF; CDR3nt: TGTGCCAGCAGTTCTGGACAGAGGAATGAGCAGTTCTTC
v_gene: TRBV10-3; j_gene: TRBJ1-2; d_gene: TRBD1; abundance: few; CDR3aa: CAIRGTAYGYTF; CDR3nt: TGTGCCATCAGAGGGACAGCCTATGGCTACACCTTC
v_gene: TRBV28; j_gene: TRBJ2-7; d_gene: TRBD1; abundance: NA; CDR3aa: CASSLRTGDYEQYF; CDR3nt: TGTGCCAGCAGTTTAAGGACAGGGGACTACGAGCAGTACTTC
v_gene: TRBV4-3; j_gene: TRBJ2-3; d_gene: NA; abundance: NA; CDR3aa: CASSQELGGSGTDTQYF; CDR3nt: TGCGCCAGCAGCCAAGAATTGGGGGGCTCGGGCACAGATACGCAGTATTTT
v_gene: TRBV6-2/TRBV6-3; j_gene: TRBJ2-2; d_gene: TRBD1; abundance: NA; CDR3aa: CASSFMGQGAGELFF; CDR3nt: TGTGCCAGCAGCTTCATGGGACAGGGGGCTGGGGAGCTGTTTTTT
v_gene: TRBV27; j_gene: TRBJ2-7; d_gene: TRBD2; abundance: NA; CDR3aa: CASTRAGGTDEQYF; CDR3nt: TGTGCCAGCACCCGGGCGGGAGGGACCGACGAGCAGTACTTC
v_gene: TRBV5-8; j_gene: TRBJ1-1; d_gene: NA; abundance: NA; CDR3aa: CASSLGPGGTEAFF; CDR3nt: TGTGCCAGCAGCTTGGGGCCCGGAGGCACTGAAGCTTTCTTT
v_gene: TRBV18; j_gene: TRBJ2-7; d_gene: NA; abundance: NA; CDR3aa: CASSPGPSYEQYF; CDR3nt: TGTGCCAGCTCCCCGGGACCCTCCTACGAGCAGTACTTC
v_gene: TRBV5-6; j_gene: TRBJ2-3; d_gene: NA; abundance: NA; CDR3aa: CASSLGRGYGTDTQYF; CDR3nt: TGTGCCAGCAGCTTGGGTCGGGGATACGGCACAGATACGCAGTATTTT
v_gene: TRBV7-2; j_gene: TRBJ2-7; d_gene: TRBD2; abundance: NA; CDR3aa: CASSISTSGTLYEQYF; CDR3nt: TGTGCCAGCAGCATATCGACTAGCGGGACCCTCTACGAGCAGTACTTC
v_gene: TRBV27; j_gene: TRBJ2-7; d_gene: TRBD1; abundance: NA; CDR3aa: CASSLGQTPYEQYF; CDR3nt: TGTGCCAGCAGTCTGGGACAGACCCCCTACGAGCAGTACTTC
v_gene: TRBV5-1; j_gene: TRBJ2-7; d_gene: NA; abundance: NA; CDR3aa: CASSLAGDPANDF; CDR3nt: TGCGCCAGCAGCTTGGCGGGCGACCCGGCGAATGACTTC
v_gene: TRBV5-5; j_gene: TRBJ2-2; d_gene: TRBD2; abundance: NA; CDR3aa: CASSFASGARGELFF; CDR3nt: TGTGCCAGCAGCTTCGCTAGCGGGGCACGCGGGGAGCTGTTTTTT
v_gene: TRBV27; j_gene: TRBJ1-2; d_gene: TRBD1; abundance: NA; CDR3aa: CASSYVDRGRRNYGYTF; CDR3nt: TGTGCCAGCAGTTATGTAGACAGGGGGCGACGAAACTATGGCTACACCTTC
v_gene: TRBV25-1; j_gene: TRBJ2-1; d_gene: TRBD1; abundance: NA; CDR3aa: CASEGQGAAHEQFF; CDR3nt: TGTGCCAGCGAGGGACAGGGGGCCGCCCATGAGCAGTTCTTC
v_gene: TRBV6-6; j_gene: TRBJ1-2; d_gene: NA; abundance: NA; CDR3aa: CASSHRVQHGYTF; CDR3nt: TGTGCCAGCAGTCACAGGGTACAGCATGGCTACACCTTC
v_gene: TRBV4-3; j_gene: TRBJ2-3; d_gene: TRBD2; abundance: NA; CDR3aa: CASSLGLAGITDTQYF; CDR3nt: TGCGCCAGCAGCCTAGGACTAGCGGGGATCACAGATACGCAGTATTTT
v_gene: TRBV7-2; j_gene: TRBJ2-1; d_gene: NA; abundance: NA; CDR3aa: CASSSKRLYNNEQFF; CDR3nt: TGTGCCAGCAGCTCTAAGAGACTGTACAACAATGAGCAGTTCTTC
v_gene: TRBV7-2; j_gene: TRBJ2-5; d_gene: NA; abundance: once; CDR3aa: CASSTGWETQYF; CDR3nt: TGTGCCAGCAGCACAGGGTGGGAGACCCAGTACTTC
v_gene: TRBV18; j_gene: TRBJ2-1; d_gene: TRBD1; abundance: NA; CDR3aa: CASSSGDRYDGNEQFF; CDR3nt: TGTGCCAGCTCATCAGGGGACAGATATGACGGCAATGAGCAGTTCTTC
v_gene: TRBV6-5; j_gene: TRBJ2-1; d_gene: TRBD2; abundance: NA; CDR3aa: CASSQLAGGINEQFF; CDR3nt: TGTGCCAGCAGCCAACTAGCGGGGGGAATCAATGAGCAGTTCTTC
v_gene: TRBV7-3; j_gene: TRBJ1-1; d_gene: TRBD1; abundance: NA; CDR3aa: CASSLTGGRRTEAFF; CDR3nt: TGTGCCAGCAGCTTGACAGGGGGACGTCGGACTGAAGCTTTCTTT
v_gene: TRBV29-1; j_gene: TRBJ2-1; d_gene: NA; abundance: NA; CDR3aa: CSVGRDSNEQFF; CDR3nt: TGCAGCGTGGGGCGGGACTCCAATGAGCAGTTCTTC
v_gene: TRBV11-2; j_gene: TRBJ2-3; d_gene: NA; abundance: NA; CDR3aa: CASSLVGRGRTDTQYF; CDR3nt: TGTGCCAGCAGCTTAGTGGGAAGGGGTCGGACAGATACGCAGTATTTT
v_gene: TRBV7-8; j_gene: TRBJ2-1; d_gene: NA; abundance: NA; CDR3aa: CASEGSGPSARELYNEQFF; CDR3nt: TGTGCCAGCGAGGGGAGTGGCCCCTCTGCGCGGGAACTTTACAATGAGCAGTTCTTC
v_gene: TRBV2; j_gene: TRBJ2-2; d_gene: NA; abundance: NA; CDR3aa: CASSEGYTGELFF; CDR3nt: TGTGCCAGCAGTGAAGGCTACACCGGGGAGCTGTTTTTT
v_gene: TRBV7-3; j_gene: TRBJ2-3; d_gene: TRBD1; abundance: NA; CDR3aa: CASSLQEGATQYF; CDR3nt: TGTGCCAGCAGCTTACAAGAGGGGGCTACGCAGTATTTT
v_gene: TRBV6-2/TRBV6-3; j_gene: TRBJ2-3; d_gene: TRBD2; abundance: NA; CDR3aa: CASSYSGLESHTDTQYF; CDR3nt: TGTGCCAGCAGTTACTCGGGACTAGAGAGTCACACAGATACGCAGTATTTT
v_gene: TRBV27; j_gene: TRBJ1-4; d_gene: NA; abundance: NA; CDR3aa: CASSLYWPATNEKLFF; CDR3nt: TGTGCCAGCAGTTTATACTGGCCGGCAACTAATGAAAAACTGTTTTTT
v_gene: TRBV6-9; j_gene: TRBJ2-2; d_gene: NA; abundance: NA; CDR3aa: CARTETGELFF; CDR3nt: TGTGCCCGGACCGAGACCGGGGAGCTGTTTTTT
v_gene: TRBV5-6; j_gene: TRBJ2-3; d_gene: NA; abundance: NA; CDR3aa: CASSLWRKSTDTQYF; CDR3nt: TGTGCCAGCAGCTTGTGGAGGAAGAGCACAGATACGCAGTATTTT
v_gene: TRBV28; j_gene: TRBJ1-3; d_gene: TRBD1; abundance: NA; CDR3aa: CASSQVYGQVAFGNTIYF; CDR3nt: TGTGCCAGCAGCCAGGTATACGGACAGGTCGCTTTTGGAAACACCATATATTTT
v_gene: TRBV5-1; j_gene: TRBJ1-2; d_gene: TRBD1; abundance: NA; CDR3aa: CASTPGGVDGYTF; CDR3nt: TGCGCCAGCACTCCAGGGGGCGTTGATGGCTACACCTTC
v_gene: TRBV5-4; j_gene: TRBJ1-2; d_gene: NA; abundance: NA; CDR3aa: CASSATGAYGYTF; CDR3nt: TGTGCCAGCAGCGCCACAGGCGCCTATGGCTACACCTTC
v_gene: TRBV6-2/TRBV6-3; j_gene: TRBJ2-7; d_gene: TRBD1; abundance: NA; CDR3aa: CASSSDRGRYEQYF; CDR3nt: TGTGCCAGCAGTTCGGACAGGGGGCGATACGAGCAGTACTTC
v_gene: TRBV10-2; j_gene: TRBJ2-3; d_gene: TRBD2; abundance: NA; CDR3aa: CASGAGLAGDGDTQYF; CDR3nt: TGCGCCAGCGGGGCCGGACTAGCGGGAGACGGAGATACGCAGTATTTT
v_gene: TRBV4-1; j_gene: TRBJ2-2; d_gene: NA; abundance: NA; CDR3aa: CASSQGAGDGELFF; CDR3nt: TGCGCCAGCAGCCAAGGGGCTGGGGACGGGGAGCTGTTTTTT